The rows below give T cell receptor beta chains drawn from one sample of a study of cytomegalovirus exposure and HLA in healthy donors. The method was immunoSEQ multiplex PCR; TCRdb's version includes in-frame clones alone and lacks a portion of them. This table holds about 170,000 clones, approximately 86% found once. The sample consisted of PBMCs. The receptor set was obtained from a male donor in good health and CMV-seronegative. Each CDR3 is given with its conserved first and last residue. A D gene is named only where the DNA matches it firmly. Part of the rows lack a size; the others show once, few, many or a class for expanded clones.

clone size	D gene	V gene	J gene	CDR3 DNA	CDR3 protein
NA	TRBD2	TRBV10-3	TRBJ2-5	TGTGCCATCGGCGTTGGGGGGGAAGAGACCCAGTACTTC	CAIGVGGEETQYF
NA	TRBD1	TRBV11-3	TRBJ2-5	TGTGCCAGCAGCTTGGGGACCTCGACAGGGGATGGAGAGACCCAGTACTTC	CASSLGTSTGDGETQYF
NA	NA	TRBV19	TRBJ2-1	TGTGCCAGTAGTACCGACAATGAGCAGTTCTTC	CASSTDNEQFF
NA	NA	TRBV5-4	TRBJ2-7	TGTGCCAGCAGCTTGGGGCTACAGGGCATCAACGCTGACGAGCAGTACTTC	CASSLGLQGINADEQYF
NA	TRBD1	TRBV9	TRBJ1-1	TGTGCCAGCAGCGGGGGACAGGGAACTGAAGCTTTCTTT	CASSGGQGTEAFF
NA	NA	TRBV29-1	TRBJ2-3	TGCAGCTCCCTAGGACACCTATCCACAGATACGCAGTATTTT	CSSLGHLSTDTQYF
NA	NA	TRBV18	TRBJ2-7	TGTGCCAGCTCACCACCGGGGAGGAACGAGCAGTACTTC	CASSPPGRNEQYF
NA	TRBD1	TRBV5-1	TRBJ2-7	TGCGCCAGCAGCTTGGAGGGGGCGCGCGAGCAGTACTTC	CASSLEGAREQYF
once	TRBD2	TRBV30	TRBJ2-2	TGTGCCTGGAGTGAGGGACTAGGCGGGGAGCTGTTTTTT	CAWSEGLGGELFF
NA	TRBD1	TRBV7-9	TRBJ2-3	TGTGCCAGCAGCCAGACAGGGGCAGATACGCAGTATTTT	CASSQTGADTQYF
once	NA	TRBV7-9	TRBJ2-7	TGTGCCAGCACCTTTGGGGCCTCCTGGTACGAGCAGTACTTC	CASTFGASWYEQYF
NA	NA	TRBV10-1	TRBJ2-1	TGCGCCAGCAGTGAGTCGAGGACAGCCTTTCACAATGAGCAGTTCTTC	CASSESRTAFHNEQFF
NA	NA	TRBV5-4	TRBJ2-6	TGTGCCAGCAGTACACGCGCGGGATCTGGGGCCAACGTCCTGACTTTC	CASSTRAGSGANVLTF
NA	TRBD1	TRBV5-4	TRBJ2-7	TGTGCCAGCAGCCCGGACAGGGGGCTTTACGAGCAGTACTTC	CASSPDRGLYEQYF
NA	NA	TRBV28	TRBJ2-1	TGTGCCAGCAGTCTGGAACTAGGTCTAAGGTTTGAGCAGTTCTTC	CASSLELGLRFEQFF
few	NA	TRBV19	TRBJ2-7	TGTGCCAGTAGTATCCGGGGTGGTGACGAGCAGTACTTC	CASSIRGGDEQYF
NA	NA	TRBV7-9	TRBJ2-3	TGTGCCAGCAGCTTCCCGGCGGGACTTCCATCCCCTGGCACAGATACGCAGTATTTT	CASSFPAGLPSPGTDTQYF
NA	TRBD1	TRBV7-9	TRBJ1-1	TGTGCCAGCAGAAGACAGGGGAACACTGAAGCTTTCTTT	CASRRQGNTEAFF
NA	TRBD2	TRBV5-1	TRBJ2-2	TGCGCCAGCAGCCCGCTGACTAGCGGGGCCGGGGAGCTGTTTTTT	CASSPLTSGAGELFF
NA	NA	TRBV5-5	TRBJ2-1	TGTGCCAGCAGCCCCAGACTAGGGGGCTTCGCCAATGAGCAGTTCTTC	CASSPRLGGFANEQFF
NA	NA	TRBV11-3	TRBJ2-1	TGTGCCAGCAGCTCGCGATTGCACCGCCGGAATGAGCAGTTCTTC	CASSSRLHRRNEQFF
NA	NA	TRBV7-3	TRBJ1-2	TGTGCCAGTGCGGCACAGGGAAACAACTATGGCTACACCTTC	CASAAQGNNYGYTF
NA	TRBD1	TRBV5-1	TRBJ1-1	TGCGCCAGCATCGCGACAGGGGTGAACACTGAAGCTTTCTTT	CASIATGVNTEAFF
NA	TRBD1	TRBV28	TRBJ2-2	TGTGCCAGCAGTCACCGACAGGGCCCGGGCACCGGGGAGCTGTTTTTT	CASSHRQGPGTGELFF
NA	TRBD1	TRBV5-5	TRBJ1-4	TGTGCCAGCAGCTTATCCCGAACAGGGGTCCGCGGTGAAAAACTGTTTTTT	CASSLSRTGVRGEKLFF
NA	TRBD1	TRBV6-1	TRBJ2-5	TGTGCCAGCTCGACAGGGTGGGTAGAGACCCAGTACTTC	CASSTGWVETQYF
NA	TRBD1	TRBV2	TRBJ1-4	TGTGCCAGCAGGGCTACCGGGACAGGGTTTTTGGAGGAAAAACTGTTTTTT	CASRATGTGFLEEKLFF
few	NA	TRBV5-6	TRBJ1-1	TGTGCCAGCAGCTTTCCCGGAGTCTACACTGAAGCTTTCTTT	CASSFPGVYTEAFF
NA	NA	TRBV18	TRBJ1-3	TGTGCCAGCTCACCGGCTTACAGGGCCTCTGGAAACACCATATATTTT	CASSPAYRASGNTIYF
NA	NA	TRBV19	TRBJ2-1	TGTGCCAGTAGTAGAGACAGTCATGAGCAGTTCTTC	CASSRDSHEQFF
NA	NA	TRBV28	TRBJ2-5	TGTGCCAGCAGTTTAAGGGCGGGAAGGAAAGAGACCCAGTACTTC	CASSLRAGRKETQYF
few	TRBD1	TRBV16	TRBJ1-3	TGTGCCAGCAGCCCCGGACAGGGGCCCCTCTCTGGAAACACCATATATTTT	CASSPGQGPLSGNTIYF
NA	NA	TRBV6-5	TRBJ1-2	TGTGCCAGCAGCGAAAGGACAGCGGAAAACTATGGCTACACCTTC	CASSERTAENYGYTF
NA	NA	TRBV6-6	TRBJ2-7	TGTGCCAGCAGTTGGGGGGACAGCTACGAGCAGTACTTC	CASSWGDSYEQYF
NA	NA	TRBV2	TRBJ2-7	TGTGCCAGCACCCCCCCACCTACCTACGAGCAGTACTTC	CASTPPPTYEQYF
NA	TRBD1	TRBV11-2	TRBJ1-1	TGTGCCAGCAGGCGACAGGGTACCACTGAAGCTTTCTTT	CASRRQGTTEAFF
NA	NA	TRBV12-1	TRBJ1-1	TGTGCCAGCAGCGACCAGGGTCAGAACACTGAAGCTTTCTTT	CASSDQGQNTEAFF
NA	TRBD2	TRBV11-3	TRBJ2-1	TGTGCCAGCAGCAGTGACGAGCGGGGGGCCAAGTTCTTC	CASSSDERGAKFF
NA	NA	TRBV7-8	TRBJ2-1	TGTGCCAGCAAATTGAAGCTCCTTCCCTACAATGAGCAGTTCTTC	CASKLKLLPYNEQFF
NA	TRBD1	TRBV5-4	TRBJ1-2	TGTGCCAGCAGCCCACGGGACAGGGGCCGTGGTGGCTACACCTTC	CASSPRDRGRGGYTF
NA	NA	TRBV19	TRBJ2-1	TGTGCCAGTAACCTATGGGGGCAGGGTTCATTGAATGAGCAGTTCTTC	CASNLWGQGSLNEQFF
NA	NA	TRBV5-1	TRBJ2-3	TGCGCCAGCAGCTTGGCGGGGGGACACACAGATACGCAGTATTTT	CASSLAGGHTDTQYF
few	NA	TRBV7-8	TRBJ2-7	TGTGCCAGCAGCGGGAGTGGGGTGAAAGTGTACGAGCAGTACTTC	CASSGSGVKVYEQYF
NA	NA	TRBV28	TRBJ2-7	TGTGCCAGCACATGGGGCAGGGCCGAAGAGCAGTACTTC	CASTWGRAEEQYF
NA	NA	TRBV6-1	TRBJ2-5	TGTGCCAGCACGACAGGACAACAAGAGACCCAGTACTTC	CASTTGQQETQYF